One and the same sample provided the 7 T cell receptor beta chains below, sequenced in a study of OX40 agonist ivuxolimab in advanced cancers. Assay used: immunoSEQ multiplex PCR; TCRdb lists only in-frame clones, some missing. The sample has fewer than 140,000 clones; approximately 90% are singletons. This specimen consisted of CD4+ or CD8+ T cells sorted from blood, obtained in a trial of the OX40 agonist ivuxolimab. These receptor sequences come from an adult with an advanced solid tumor such as melanoma, head and neck, liver or kidney cancer.

The V gene is TRBV14, the J gene TRBJ1-2; the match to TRBD1 covers 9 bases. Germline V gives CDR1 SGHDN, CDR2 FVKESK. The ends lost 4 bases at V and 8 bases at J; junction bases unmatched: 2. This CDR3 comprises 12 residues. CDR3 nucleotide sequence: TGTGCCAGCAGCCTGGGACAGGGCGGCTACACCTTC. Translated, it gives CASSLGQGGYTF.

For this clone: Other DNA sequences in the sample encode the same CDR3. The chain is built from TRBV7-2 and TRBJ1-5, with 7 nucleotides matching TRBD1. Trimming removed 1 base from V and 5 bases from J; junction bases left unmatched: 2. This CDR3 contains 14 residues. Germline CDR1 and CDR2: SGHTA and FQGNSA. CDR3 sequence (DNA): TGTGCCAGCAGCTTAGACAGGGGCCATCAGCCCCAGCATTTT. The encoded protein is CASSLDRGHQPQHF.

The V call is TRBV7-8, the J call TRBJ1-5; no clear D gene. The CDR3 sequence is 17 residues long. Germline-derived CDR1 and CDR2 are SGHVS and FQNEAQ. Deletions cut 0 bases from V and 0 bases from J, with 12 bases between. CDR3 sequence: CASSLAGRFYSNQPQHF. CDR3 DNA: TGTGCCAGCAGCTTAGCGGGCCGTTTTTATAGCAATCAGCCCCAGCATTTT.

V gene TRBV18 combines with J gene TRBJ2-6, with a possible D match to TRBD1 (5 bases). Germline V gene sequence: CDR1 KGHSH, CDR2 LQKENI. V was cut by 2 bases and J by 0 bases, with 8 bases left in between. CDR3 length equals 16 residues. Written as DNA, the CDR3 is TGTGCCAGCTCACCAACAACAGGCTCTGGGGCCAACGTCCTGACTTTC. It specifies CASSPTTGSGANVLTF. Full variable domain (outside the CDR3, taken from reference TRBV18 and TRBJ2-6): NAGVMQNPRHLVRRRGQEARLRCSPMKGHSHVYWYRQLPEEGLKFMVYLQKENIIDESGMPKERFSAEFPKEGPSILRIQQVVRGDSAAYFCASSPTTGSGANVLTFGAGSRLTVL.

J is TRBJ2-5 and V is TRBV4-1, with 9 bases that match TRBD2. V lost 1 base to trimming and J lost 1 base; unmatched junction nucleotides: 7. CDR1 is MGHRA and CDR2 is YSYEKL in the germline V gene. The CDR3 runs to 17 residues. The CDR3 loop reads CASSQGILTSGQETQYF. The DNA of the CDR3 is TGCGCCAGCAGCCAAGGGATTCTGACTAGCGGCCAAGAGACCCAGTACTTC.

This chain uses TRBV11-2 with TRBJ2-5; 13 bases are a match to TRBD2. The CDR3 extends over 18 amino acids. CDR1 is SGHAT and CDR2 is FQNNGV in the germline V gene. Trimming took 2 bases from V and 2 from J; bases not matched to a gene: 8. CDR3 in DNA: TGTGCCAGCAGCTTAATCGGACTAGCGGGGGCGTTTCAAGAGACCCAGTACTTC. It is translated as CASSLIGLAGAFQETQYF.

The chain employs TRBV19 and TRBJ1-2; no definite D call. This CDR3 region has 15 residues. Germline loops: CDR1 LNHDA, CDR2 SQIVND (reference sequence). V shed 2 bases and J shed 8 bases, with 18 bases lying between them. Here the CDR3 reads CASSISQDGGRGYTF. In DNA, the CDR3 is TGTGCCAGTAGTATATCGCAGGATGGCGGAAGAGGCTACACCTTC. The full variable domain, rest sourced from reference TRBV19 and TRBJ1-2, is DGGITQSPKYLFRKEGQNVTLSCEQNLNHDAMYWYRQDPGQGLRLIYYSQIVNDFQKGDIAEGYSVSREKKESFPLTVTSAQKNPTAFYLCASSISQDGGRGYTFGSGTRLTVV.